This paragraph reports one T cell receptor beta chain. This record comes from a study of blood T cell repertoires in COVID-19. Using immunoSEQ multiplex PCR, the repertoire was profiled, and TCRdb retains in-frame clones only, with some absent. The sample lists more than 95,000 clones; approximately 80% were seen once. The CDR3 extends over 18 amino acids. In germline, CDR1 is SGHRS, CDR2 YFSETQ. The V end lost 2 bases, the J end lost 0 bases, and 15 bases lay between the germline ends. The chain combines TRBV5-1 with TRBJ2-6, with a weak D call TRBD1 (6 bases). The source material was peripheral blood. The origin of this receptor is a woman over 75 with active or convalescent COVID-19. This CDR3 reads CASSFLYTGSSGANVLTF. The CDR3 DNA reads as TGCGCCAGCAGCTTCCTGTACACAGGGAGCTCTGGGGCCAACGTCCTGACTTTC.